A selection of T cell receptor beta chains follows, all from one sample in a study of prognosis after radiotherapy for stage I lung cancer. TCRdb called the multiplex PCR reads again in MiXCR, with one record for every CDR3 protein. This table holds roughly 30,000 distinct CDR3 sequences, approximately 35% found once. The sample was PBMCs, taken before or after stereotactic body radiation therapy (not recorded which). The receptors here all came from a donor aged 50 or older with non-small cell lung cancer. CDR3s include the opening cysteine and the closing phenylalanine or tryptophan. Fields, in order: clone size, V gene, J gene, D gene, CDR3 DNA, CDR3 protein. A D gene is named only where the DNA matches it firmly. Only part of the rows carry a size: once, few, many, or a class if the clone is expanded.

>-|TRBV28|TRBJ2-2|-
TGTGCCAGCAAAAGACCTTCTAACACCGTGGAGCTGTTTTTT
CASKRPSNTVELFF
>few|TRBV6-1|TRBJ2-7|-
TGTGCCAGCAGTCCTGTGGACCTACACGAGCAGTACTTC
CASSPVDLHEQYF
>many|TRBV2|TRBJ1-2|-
TGTGCCAGCAGTGAAAGGAGGTCCTATGGCTACACCTTC
CASSERRSYGYTF
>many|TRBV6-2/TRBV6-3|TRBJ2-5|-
TGTGCCAGCAGGGGGACCGCTCGGGAGACCCAGTACTTC
CASRGTARETQYF
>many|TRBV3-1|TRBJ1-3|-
TGTGCCAGCAGCCAAGATGGAGGGCCTGGAAACACCATATATTTT
CASSQDGGPGNTIYF
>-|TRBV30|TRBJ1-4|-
TGTGCCTGTAGGGTAGAGGGGTCAACTAATGAAAAACTGTTTTTT
CACRVEGSTNEKLFF
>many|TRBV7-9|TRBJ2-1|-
TGTGCCAGCAGTCCTGACTGGCTCCTTAATGAGCAGTTCTTC
CASSPDWLLNEQFF
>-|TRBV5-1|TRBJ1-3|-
TGCGCCAGCAGCTCCGGGGTGGGGGCGACTGGAAACACCATATATTTT
CASSSGVGATGNTIYF
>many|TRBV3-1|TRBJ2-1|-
TGTGCCAGCAGCCAAGATTGGGGGAAAGGTGGTCGTGAGCAGTTCTTC
CASSQDWGKGGREQFF
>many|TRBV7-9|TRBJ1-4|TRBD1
TGTGCCAGCAGCCCAGGGACAGGGAGGAATGAAAAACTGTTTTTT
CASSPGTGRNEKLFF
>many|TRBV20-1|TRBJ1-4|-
TGCAGTGCTAAGGCAGGGGCTGAAAAACTGTTTTTT
CSAKAGAEKLFF
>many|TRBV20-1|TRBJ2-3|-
TGCAGTGCTAGCAAGGACGGCACAGATACGCAGTATTTT
CSASKDGTDTQYF
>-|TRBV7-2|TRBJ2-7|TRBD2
TGTGCCAGCAGCTTCGGTGGTGGGGAGGGGAACTCCTACGAGCAGTACTTC
CASSFGGGEGNSYEQYF
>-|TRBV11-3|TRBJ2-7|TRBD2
TGTGCCAGCAGCCCACGCGGGGGGACCTACGAGCAGTACTTC
CASSPRGGTYEQYF
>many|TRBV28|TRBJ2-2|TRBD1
TGTGCCAGCAGTTCCAGCGGACAGGGCGTCAGGGAGCTGTTTTTT
CASSSSGQGVRELFF
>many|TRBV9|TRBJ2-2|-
TGTGCCAGCAGCCCCCAAAGGGCCACCGGGGAGCTGTTTTTT
CASSPQRATGELFF
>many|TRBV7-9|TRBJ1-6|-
TGTGCCAGCAGCGAAGAAAATAATTCACCCCTCCACTTT
CASSEENNSPLHF